A single sample gave rise to the 24 T cell receptor beta chains below, sequenced in a study of metastatic and nonmetastatic thyroid tumors. From the PCR reads, TCRdb re-called clones with MiXCR. In the table there are about 48,000 clones, around 20% of which are singletons. Not a single patient had been given any form of treatment at any point before undergoing thyroid surgery. Sequenced: blood. These receptors came from a male donor with papillary thyroid cancer or a benign thyroid nodule (not recorded which). Some clones in this sample may be carry-over from other donors' samples.

Many counts were recorded for this clone. The same CDR3 also results from other DNA sequences found in this sample. V usage is TRBV27 and J usage is TRBJ2-7; TRBD1 might be the D (6 bases). CDR1 and CDR2 (germline): MNHEY, SMNVEV (reference sequence). The V and J ends lost 8 bases and 2 bases respectively, with 16 bases between them. The CDR3 extends over 14 amino acids. The CDR3 coding sequence is TGTGCCAGCGCCCACGGGACATCGGCCTACGAGCAGTACTTC. Translating it yields CASAHGTSAYEQYF.

This CDR3 is CAWSVPSGADTQYF. Here the CDR3 DNA reads TGTGCCTGGAGTGTACCTAGCGGGGCAGATACGCAGTATTTT. The chain joins TRBV30 to TRBJ2-3; 9 nucleotides align to TRBD2. V lost 0 bases to trimming and J lost 4 bases; unmatched junction nucleotides: 2. CDR1 and CDR2 (germline): GTSNPN, SVGIG (reference sequence). The CDR3 is made up of 14 amino acids.

The chain uses TRBV18 and TRBJ1-1; D gene uncertain. The V gene lost 2 bases and the J gene lost 8 bases, with 18 bases spanning the gap. Germline V CDR1 and CDR2: KGHSH, LQKENI. This CDR3 region has 15 residues. The CDR3 loop reads CASSPVQSGLIEAFF. CDR3 DNA: TGTGCCAGCTCACCAGTACAGAGCGGTTTGATCGAAGCTTTCTTT.

The V and J genes are TRBV20-1 and TRBJ1-2, with D maybe TRBD1 (5 bases). The V end lost 6 bases, the J end lost 8 bases, and 16 bases lay between the germline ends. Germline values: CDR1 DFQATT, CDR2 SNEGSKA (reference sequence). The CDR3 has 12 residues. The CDR3 region is CSAGSGTEGYTF. CDR3 sequence (DNA): TGCAGTGCAGGATCCGGGACGGAGGGCTACACCTTC.

This clone came up many times. CDR3 residues: CASSSRLAGEADTQYF. CDR3 bases: TGTGCCAGCAGTTCCCGACTAGCGGGGGAAGCAGATACGCAGTATTTT. The chain joins TRBV27 to TRBJ2-3, with TRBD2 matching over 12 bases. V gave up 4 bases and J gave up 4 bases; unmatched junction bases: 6. Germline V gives CDR1 MNHEY, CDR2 SMNVEV (reference sequence). CDR3 size: 16 residues.

This clone was found many times. The chain uses TRBV13 and TRBJ2-3; TRBD2 agrees at 10 bases. CDR1 PRHDT and CDR2 FYEKMQ come from the germline V gene (reference sequence). This CDR3 spans 16 amino acids. The J segment lost 2 bases and the V segment lost 5 bases, leaving 7 bases of the junction unmatched. DNA for the CDR3: TGTGCCAGCAGCATTAGCGGGGGGAAGACCACAGATACGCAGTATTTT. It encodes CASSISGGKTTDTQYF.

This clone was counted many times. The rearrangement joins TRBV4-2 to TRBJ2-5; TRBD2 aligns across 11 bases. CDR3 length: 17 amino acids. Germline V lookup: CDR1 LGHNA, CDR2 YNFKEQ. V shed 1 base, J shed 4 bases, and the junction held 8 bases outside the gene matches. The CDR3: CASSQGLAGGPVETQYF. CDR3 coding DNA: TGTGCCAGCAGCCAAGGTCTAGCGGGGGGCCCGGTAGAGACCCAGTACTTC.

This clone is labeled as medium-sized. The rearrangement links TRBV19 to TRBJ1-2; TRBD1 matches at 7 bases. CDR1 and CDR2 from the germline V gene are LNHDA and SQIVND (reference sequence). The CDR3 sequence is 14 residues long. The V and J ends lost 5 bases and 10 bases, in that order; junction bases with no gene match: 13. Here the CDR3 reads CASSLTTGAGSYTF. DNA for the CDR3: TGTGCCAGTAGTTTGACCACAGGGGCTGGATCCTACACCTTC. The full variable domain, with the rest looked up from reference TRBV19 and TRBJ1-2, is DGGITQSPKYLFRKEGQNVTLSCEQNLNHDAMYWYRQDPGQGLRLIYYSQIVNDFQKGDIAEGYSVSREKKESFPLTVTSAQKNPTAFYLCASSLTTGAGSYTFGSGTRLTVV.

This clone was picked up many times. This chain uses TRBV28 with TRBJ1-5, with D possibly TRBD1 on 6 matching bases. CDR1 MDHEN and CDR2 SYDVKM come from the germline V gene. This CDR3 is 14 amino acids long. Trimming took off 6 bases at V and 3 bases at J, with 12 bases between the two ends. The CDR3 DNA follows: TGTGCCAGCAGCCCCGGGGGGCTCAATCAGCCCCAGCATTTT. This sequence encodes CASSPGGLNQPQHF.

This chain connects TRBV7-9 to TRBJ2-2; TRBD1 or TRBD2 may be the D gene (6 bases each). V lost 4 bases, J lost 4 bases, and 10 bases lay in between. This CDR3 is built from 14 residues. Germline V gene lookup returns CDR1 SEHNR and CDR2 FQNEAQ (reference sequence). CDR3 coding DNA: TGTGCCAGCAGCTCCTGGGGGGCCACCGGGGAGCTGTTTTTT. The encoded protein is CASSSWGATGELFF.

V usage is TRBV27 and J usage is TRBJ1-1; 11 nucleotides line up with TRBD1. Germline trimming cut 0 bases from V and 10 bases from J; bases unmatched to any gene: 4. Germline V gives CDR1 MNHEY, CDR2 SMNVEV (reference sequence). This CDR3 is built from 14 residues. This CDR3 reads CASSLSDRGRIAFF. DNA of the CDR3: TGTGCCAGCAGTTTATCGGACAGGGGGCGGATAGCTTTCTTT.

At least ten counts were recorded for this clone. Other DNA sequences from this sample encode an identical CDR3 as well. The genes are TRBV12-3 or TRBV12-4 and TRBJ2-1; 10 bases are a match to TRBD1. V gave up 5 bases and J gave up 0 bases; unmatched junction bases: 4. This CDR3 comprises 16 residues. This chain's CDR3 is CASSHGTGASYNEQFF. For the CDR3, the DNA is TGTGCCAGCAGTCACGGGACAGGGGCCTCCTACAATGAGCAGTTCTTC.

The chain is built from TRBV20-1 and TRBJ2-7, with 8 bases that match TRBD2. From germline, CDR1 is DFQATT and CDR2 SNEGSKA (reference sequence). The CDR3 covers 14 residues. With 4 bases clipped from V and 4 bases from J, the junction kept 9 bases outside the gene matches. CDR3 sequence reads: CSAISGARTYEQYF. CDR3 sequence (DNA): TGCAGTGCTATTAGCGGGGCCCGAACTTACGAGCAGTACTTC.

Here the CDR3 DNA reads TGTGCCAGCAGCCCCCAGTGTAGCGGGAGTACGCAGTATTTT. This encodes CASSPQCSGSTQYF. V and J are TRBV4-2 and TRBJ2-3; TRBD2 matches 9 bases. The CDR3 totals 14 residues. Trimming took 4 bases from V and 8 from J; bases not matched to a gene: 7. Germline V gene sequence: CDR1 LGHNA, CDR2 YNFKEQ.

The CDR3 protein is CASPGGSYEQYF. For the CDR3, the DNA is TGTGCCTCCCCTGGGGGGTCCTACGAGCAGTACTTC. The rearrangement links TRBV24-1 to TRBJ2-7, with a weak D call TRBD2 (6 bases). V lost 12 bases and J lost 1, with 12 bases in between. CDR3 size: 12 residues. Germline V CDR1 and CDR2: KGHDR, SFDVKD.

V and J are TRBV7-6 and TRBJ1-1; D is perhaps TRBD1 (5 bases). CDR1 and CDR2 (germline): SGHVS, FNYEAQ. V was clipped by 0 bases and J by 3 bases, with 14 bases between them. This CDR3 region has 16 residues. The CDR3 DNA reads as TGTGCCAGCAGCTTAGCGCGCCGGGGAGGGGACACTGAAGCTTTCTTT. It translates to CASSLARRGGDTEAFF.

This clone was counted many times. V usage is TRBV7-9 and J usage is TRBJ2-1; 9 bases line up with TRBD1. This CDR3 is built from 14 residues. Germline lookup yields CDR1 SEHNR and CDR2 FQNEAQ (reference sequence). After removal of 5 bases from V and 6 bases from J, the junction contained 5 bases not matched to a gene. The CDR3 sequence: CASSQRQGGNEQFF. The CDR3 DNA sequence: TGTGCCAGCAGCCAAAGACAGGGGGGCAATGAGCAGTTCTTC.

This clone showed up many times. The chain is built from TRBV5-4 and TRBJ2-5; 7 bases line up with TRBD1. V was pared by 4 bases and J by 3 bases, with 6 bases of the junction left unmatched. The CDR3 spans 14 residues. Germline V gives CDR1 SGHNT, CDR2 YYREEE (reference sequence). This CDR3 is CASSVGTVEETQYF. Written as DNA, the CDR3 is TGTGCCAGCAGCGTAGGGACAGTAGAAGAGACCCAGTACTTC.

This clone was detected many times. The V gene is TRBV20-1, the J gene TRBJ1-5; no clear D. Trimming stripped 0 bases from V and 2 bases from J, with 11 bases between. Germline V gives CDR1 DFQATT, CDR2 SNEGSKA (reference sequence). This CDR3 contains 15 residues. The CDR3 spells CSARDRRAGNQPQHF. Written as DNA, the CDR3 is TGCAGTGCTAGAGATCGGCGGGCAGGCAATCAGCCCCAGCATTTT.

This clone was observed many times. This rearrangement joins TRBV30 to TRBJ2-5, with D uncertain. The germline V gene encodes CDR1 GTSNPN and CDR2 SVGIG (reference sequence). This CDR3 spans 12 amino acids. Trimming stripped 1 base from V and 5 bases from J, with 8 bases between. This CDR3 reads CAWSGRRETQYF. In DNA form, the CDR3 reads TGTGCCTGGAGTGGAAGGCGGGAGACCCAGTACTTC.

The rearrangement links TRBV6-2 or TRBV6-3 to TRBJ2-2, with TRBD2 matching over 12 bases. V lost 4 bases and J lost 4; bases outside the gene matches: 4. The CDR3 loop spans 16 amino acids. CDR1 and CDR2 (germline): MNHEY, SVGEGT. CDR3 nucleotides: TGTGCCAGCAGTTTCTCTAGCGGGGGGGCCACCGGGGAGCTGTTTTTT. It codes for CASSFSSGGATGELFF.

In this sample, this clone is medium-sized (0.01 to 0.1%). CDR3 sequence reads: CASISGLSWSNQPQHF. The CDR3 region has the DNA TGTGCCAGTATCTCTGGGTTATCGTGGAGCAATCAGCCCCAGCATTTT. This chain connects TRBV19 to TRBJ1-5; D is unclear. Germline V gene lookup returns CDR1 LNHDA and CDR2 SQIVND (reference sequence). With 7 bases removed from V and 1 base from J, the gap between germline ends came to 17 bases. This CDR3 has 16 residues.

The J gene is TRBJ2-7, the V gene TRBV30; D is possibly TRBD1 or TRBD2 (5 bases each). The V gene lost 4 bases and the J gene lost 0 bases, with 19 bases spanning the gap. The CDR3 loop spans 16 amino acids. CDR1 GTSNPN and CDR2 SVGIG come from the germline V gene (reference sequence). For the CDR3, the DNA is TGTGCCTGGAATGAACGGGGCAAAAAACTCTCCTACGAGCAGTACTTC. Translating it yields CAWNERGKKLSYEQYF.

The sample holds many counts of this clone. V gene TRBV30 combines with J gene TRBJ1-6, with 9 bases fitting TRBD1. This CDR3 has 16 residues. Per the germline V gene, CDR1 is GTSNPN and CDR2 is SVGIG (reference sequence). V lost 0 bases to trimming and J lost 10 bases; unmatched junction nucleotides: 10. CDR3 region: CAWSVRWTGDGSPLHF. CDR3 bases: TGTGCCTGGAGTGTACGTTGGACAGGGGATGGGTCACCCCTCCACTTT.